This T cell receptor beta chain came from a study of blood T cell repertoires in COVID-19. Assay: immunoSEQ multiplex PCR; the TCRdb copy retains only in-frame clones and omits some. The table shows 150,000 to 200,000 clones, with about 88% occurring only once. The CDR3 is 13 residues long. V trimming: 6 bases; J trimming: 5 bases; junction bases outside the gene matches: 5. Looked up from germline, CDR1 is WSHSY and CDR2 is SAAADI. Sequencing input: peripheral blood. The rearrangement joins TRBV10-2 to TRBJ2-5; 8 nucleotides agree with TRBD1. This clonotype was sampled from a man aged 55 to 69 with acute or convalescent COVID-19. This CDR3 reads CASRGQGGETQYF. The CDR3 coding sequence is TGCGCCAGCAGAGGACAGGGAGGTGAGACCCAGTACTTC.